A single sample gave rise to the 2 T cell receptor beta chains below, sequenced in a study of blood T cell repertoires in COVID-19. The assay was immunoSEQ multiplex PCR, and TCRdb's table has in-frame clones only and misses some. This sample carries about 420,000 clones, around 90% of them seen once, and the ten largest clones take approximately 0.92%. The sample consisted of peripheral blood. The receptors originated from a man younger than 30 with COVID-19, enrolled during active disease.

The chain links TRBV4-1 to TRBJ2-2, with 9 nucleotides matching TRBD1. The V and J ends lost 6 bases and 1 base, in that order; junction bases with no gene match: 0. Germline V gene data show CDR1 as MGHRA and CDR2 as YSYEKL. The CDR3 consists of 14 residues. The CDR3 nucleotides are TGCGCCAGCAGGGACAGGGGGAACACCGGGGAGCTGTTTTTT. Amino acids: CASRDRGNTGELFF.

J is TRBJ2-5 and V is TRBV5-6; 8 bases fit TRBD2. Germline CDR1 SGHDT, CDR2 YYEEEE. With 2 bases clipped from V and 5 bases from J, the junction kept 8 bases outside the gene matches. The CDR3 consists of 15 residues. CDR3 DNA sequence: TGTGCCAGCAGCTTCTCTAGCGGGTTAGGGGAGACCCAGTACTTC. Translating gives CASSFSSGLGETQYF.